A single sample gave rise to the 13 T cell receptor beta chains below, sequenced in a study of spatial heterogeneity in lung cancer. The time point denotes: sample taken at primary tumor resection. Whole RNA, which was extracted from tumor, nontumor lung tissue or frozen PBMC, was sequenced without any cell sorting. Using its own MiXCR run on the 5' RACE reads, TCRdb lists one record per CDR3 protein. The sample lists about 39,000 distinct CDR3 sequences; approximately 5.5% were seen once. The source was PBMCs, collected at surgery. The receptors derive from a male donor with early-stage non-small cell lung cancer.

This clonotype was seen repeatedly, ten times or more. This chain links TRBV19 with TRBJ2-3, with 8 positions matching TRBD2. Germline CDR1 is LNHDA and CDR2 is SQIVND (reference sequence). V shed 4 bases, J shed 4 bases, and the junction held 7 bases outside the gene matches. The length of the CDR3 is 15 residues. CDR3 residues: CASSTTSAAADTQYF. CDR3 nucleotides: TGTGCCAGTAGTACGACTAGCGCGGCAGCAGATACGCAGTATTTT.

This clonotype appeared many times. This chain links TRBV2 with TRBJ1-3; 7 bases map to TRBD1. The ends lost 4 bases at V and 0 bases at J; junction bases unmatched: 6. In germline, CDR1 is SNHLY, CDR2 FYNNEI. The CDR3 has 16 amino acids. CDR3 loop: CASSVQGTDSGNTIYF. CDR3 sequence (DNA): TGTGCCAGCAGTGTACAGGGGACGGACTCTGGAAACACCATATATTTT.

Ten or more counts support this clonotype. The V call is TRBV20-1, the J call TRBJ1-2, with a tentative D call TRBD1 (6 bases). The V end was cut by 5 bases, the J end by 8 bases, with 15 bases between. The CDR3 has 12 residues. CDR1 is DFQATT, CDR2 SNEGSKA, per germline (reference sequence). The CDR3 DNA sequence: TGCAGTGCTGACTGGGGGGCGCGCGGCTACACCTTC. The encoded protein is CSADWGARGYTF.

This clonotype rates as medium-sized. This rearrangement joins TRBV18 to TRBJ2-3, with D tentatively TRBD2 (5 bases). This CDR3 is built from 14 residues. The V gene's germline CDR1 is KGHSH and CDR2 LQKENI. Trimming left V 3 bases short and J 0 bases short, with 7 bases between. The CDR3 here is CASSPEGSTDTQYF. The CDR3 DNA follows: TGTGCCAGCTCACCCGAGGGAAGCACAGATACGCAGTATTTT.

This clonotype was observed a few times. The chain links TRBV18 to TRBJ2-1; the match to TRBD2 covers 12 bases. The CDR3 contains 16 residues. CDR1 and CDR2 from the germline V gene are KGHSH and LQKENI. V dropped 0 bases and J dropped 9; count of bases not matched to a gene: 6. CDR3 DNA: TGTGCCAGCTCACCACCCTCTAGCGGGGGGGGGAGTGAGCAGTTCTTC. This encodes CASSPPSSGGGSEQFF.

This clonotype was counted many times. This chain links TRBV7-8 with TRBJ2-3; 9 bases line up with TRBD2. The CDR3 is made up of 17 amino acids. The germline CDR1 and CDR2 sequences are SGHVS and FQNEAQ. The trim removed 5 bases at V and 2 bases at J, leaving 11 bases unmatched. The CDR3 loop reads CASSPSRLAAFTDTQYF. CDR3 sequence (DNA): TGTGCCAGCAGCCCCTCCCGACTAGCGGCCTTCACAGATACGCAGTATTTT.

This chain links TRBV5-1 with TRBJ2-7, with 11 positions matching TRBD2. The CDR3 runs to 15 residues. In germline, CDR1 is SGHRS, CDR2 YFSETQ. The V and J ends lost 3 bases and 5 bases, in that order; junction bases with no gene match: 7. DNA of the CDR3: TGCGCCAGCAGCTCCGGTCTTAGCGGGGGGGACGAGCAGTACTTC. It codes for CASSSGLSGGDEQYF.

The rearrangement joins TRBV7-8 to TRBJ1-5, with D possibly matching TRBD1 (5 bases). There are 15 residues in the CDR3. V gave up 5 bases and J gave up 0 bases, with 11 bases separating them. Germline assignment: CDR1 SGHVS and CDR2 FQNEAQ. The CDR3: CASSHTDSSNQPQHF. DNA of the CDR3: TGTGCCAGCAGCCATACTGACAGTAGCAATCAGCCCCAGCATTTT. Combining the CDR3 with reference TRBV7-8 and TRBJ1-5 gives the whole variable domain GAGVSQSPRYKVAKRGQDVALRCDPISGHVSLFWYQQALGQGPEFLTYFQNEAQLDKSGLPSDRFFAERPEGSVSTLKIQRTQQEDSAVYLCASSHTDSSNQPQHFGDGTRLSIL.

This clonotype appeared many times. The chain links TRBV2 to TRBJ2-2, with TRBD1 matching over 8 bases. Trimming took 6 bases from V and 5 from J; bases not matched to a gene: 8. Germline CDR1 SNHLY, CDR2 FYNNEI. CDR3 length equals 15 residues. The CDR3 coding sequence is TGTGCCAGCAGGAGGACAGGGTCAGGGACCGGGGAGCTGTTTTTT. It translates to CASRRTGSGTGELFF. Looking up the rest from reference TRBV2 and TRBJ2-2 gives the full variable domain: EPEVTQTPSHQVTQMGQEVILRCVPISNHLYFYWYRQILGQKVEFLVSFYNNEISEKSEIFDDQFSVERPDGSNFTLKIRSTKLEDSAMYFCASRRTGSGTGELFFGEGSRLTVL.

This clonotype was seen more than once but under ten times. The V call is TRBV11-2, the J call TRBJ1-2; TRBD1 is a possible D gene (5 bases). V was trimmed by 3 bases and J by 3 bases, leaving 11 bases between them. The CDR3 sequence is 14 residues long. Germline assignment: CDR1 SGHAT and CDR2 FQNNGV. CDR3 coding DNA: TGTGCCAGCAGCTTGGGGGTCTGGGACTATGGCTACACCTTC. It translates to CASSLGVWDYGYTF. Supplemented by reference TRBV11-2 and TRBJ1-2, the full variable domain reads EAGVAQSPRYKIIEKRQSVAFWCNPISGHATLYWYQQILGQGPKLLIQFQNNGVVDDSQLPKDRFSAERLKGVDSTLKIQPAKLEDSAVYLCASSLGVWDYGYTFGSGTRLTVV.

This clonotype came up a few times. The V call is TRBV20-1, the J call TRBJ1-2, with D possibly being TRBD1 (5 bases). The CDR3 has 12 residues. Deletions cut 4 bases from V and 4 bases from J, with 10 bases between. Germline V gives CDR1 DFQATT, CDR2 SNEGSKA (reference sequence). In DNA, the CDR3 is TGCAGTGCTAAGGGGCAGGTCTATGGCTACACCTTC. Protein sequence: CSAKGQVYGYTF.

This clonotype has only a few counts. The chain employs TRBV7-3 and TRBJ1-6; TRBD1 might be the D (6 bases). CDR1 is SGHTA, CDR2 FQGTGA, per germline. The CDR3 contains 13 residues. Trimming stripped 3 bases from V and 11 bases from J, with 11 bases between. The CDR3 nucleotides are TGTGCCAGCAGCTTGGAAGGGGGGGCACCCCTCCACTTT. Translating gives CASSLEGGAPLHF. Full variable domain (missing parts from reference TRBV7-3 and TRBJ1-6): GAGVSQTPSNKVTEKGKYVELRCDPISGHTALYWYRQSLGQGPEFLIYFQGTGAADDSGLPNDRFFAVRPEGSVSTLKIQRTERGDSAVYLCASSLEGGAPLHFGNGTRLTVT.

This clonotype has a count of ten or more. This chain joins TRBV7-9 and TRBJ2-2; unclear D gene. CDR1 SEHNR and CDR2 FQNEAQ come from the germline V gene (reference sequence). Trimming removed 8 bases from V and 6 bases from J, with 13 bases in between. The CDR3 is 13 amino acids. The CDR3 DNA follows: TGTGCCAGCGCTCCCGGTGGATCCGGGGAGCTGTTTTTT. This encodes CASAPGGSGELFF.